The entry that follows covers one T cell receptor beta chain sequence. The data derive from a study of T cell changes during pregnancy in multiple sclerosis. TCRdb's copy holds only in-frame clones and misses some; the assay was immunoSEQ multiplex PCR. The table has about 61,000 clones, around 90% seen once. V was pared by 1 base and J by 6 bases, with 3 bases of the junction left unmatched. The CDR3 totals 15 residues. Germline V gene sequence: CDR1 SGHRS, CDR2 YFSETQ. The receptor was derived from a female donor in good health, enrolled as a control in a pregnancy study. The rearrangement links TRBV5-1 to TRBJ2-1, with 11 nucleotides matching TRBD1. This sample comprised peripheral blood, obtained in the first trimester of pregnancy. The chain's CDR3 is CASSLSGTGGNEQFF. The DNA of the CDR3 is TGCGCCAGCAGCTTGTCCGGGACAGGGGGCAATGAGCAGTTCTTC.